These 16 T cell receptor beta chains were all obtained from the same sample, sequenced in a study of memory CD8 T cells in hepatitis C reinfection. Time point of the sample: late/post reinfection, 12 to 24 weeks after detection. The sorted cells went straight to TCR sequencing with no prior in vitro expansion. Clones were sequenced by immunoSEQ multiplex PCR, and TCRdb holds only the in-frame ones, with some missing. The sample consists of approximately 46,000 clones, roughly 87% of them appearing once. The sequenced sample was naive CD8+ T cells sorted from blood. Receptors were obtained from a man younger than 35 with hepatitis C virus infection.

The chain has TRBV2 and TRBJ1-3, with D tentatively TRBD1 (6 bases). The CDR3 sequence is 15 residues long. Trimming pared 4 bases from V and 4 bases from J, leaving 14 bases between. CDR1 and CDR2 (germline): SNHLY, FYNNEI. The CDR3 bases are TGTGCCAGCAGTGCTACAGGGAATACAGGAAACACCATATATTTT. It specifies CASSATGNTGNTIYF.

The chain employs TRBV5-4 and TRBJ2-5, with D tentatively TRBD1 (6 bases). Trimming left V 0 bases short and J 1 base short, with 10 bases between. Germline CDR1 is SGHNT and CDR2 is YYREEE (reference sequence). The CDR3 is 15 residues long. The CDR3 DNA sequence: TGTGCCAGCAGCTTGGAGGCCAGGGGCCAAGAGACCCAGTACTTC. It translates to CASSLEARGQETQYF.

V is TRBV11-2 and J is TRBJ1-5; 8 nucleotides match TRBD1. Germline V gene data show CDR1 as SGHAT and CDR2 as FQNNGV. V dropped 5 bases and J dropped 8; count of bases not matched to a gene: 11. CDR3 length equals 15 residues. This CDR3 is CASSGLDRVVKPQHF. CDR3 nucleotide sequence: TGTGCCAGCAGCGGACTGGACAGGGTGGTTAAGCCCCAGCATTTT.

This clone has only one observation. The chain couples TRBV9 to TRBJ2-1, with a possible D match to TRBD1 (5 bases). Germline CDR1 SGDLS, CDR2 YYNGEE. Trimming shortened V by 0 bases and J by 0 bases, and 10 bases separated the two germline ends. This CDR3 has 16 residues. CDR3 sequence (DNA): TGTGCCAGCAGCGTAGACAGGCTGACCTCCTACAATGAGCAGTTCTTC. It is translated as CASSVDRLTSYNEQFF.

This chain connects TRBV4-1 to TRBJ2-1; perhaps TRBD1 as D (5 bases). This CDR3 is 16 amino acids long. Germline V gene data show CDR1 as MGHRA and CDR2 as YSYEKL. The V and J ends lost 0 bases and 4 bases respectively, with 13 bases between them. The CDR3 bases are TGCGCCAGCAGCCAAGATCTAGGGGCCGGGTACAATGAGCAGTTCTTC. Its translation: CASSQDLGAGYNEQFF.

This rearrangement joins TRBV11-3 to TRBJ2-7; 13 bases align to TRBD2. Germline trimming cut 5 bases from V and 4 bases from J; bases unmatched to any gene: 5. This CDR3 has 15 residues. The germline V gene has CDR1 SGHNT and CDR2 YENEEA. The CDR3 DNA sequence: TGTGCCAGCAGCGATAGGACTAGCGGGAGTTACGAGCAGTACTTC. The encoded protein is CASSDRTSGSYEQYF.

The rearrangement links TRBV7-9 to TRBJ2-5; D perhaps matches TRBD2 (6 bases). Trimming removed 1 base at V and 0 bases at J, with 12 bases between. The CDR3 runs to 16 residues. Germline V gene sequence: CDR1 SEHNR, CDR2 FQNEAQ (reference sequence). The CDR3 DNA reads as TGTGCCAGCAGCTTAGAATTGGGGGGAGACCAAGAGACCCAGTACTTC. This translates into CASSLELGGDQETQYF.

The chain uses TRBV7-9 and TRBJ2-7; TRBD2 matches at 10 bases. The CDR3 contains 15 residues. Trimming cost V 2 bases and J 5 bases; bases outside gene matches: 6. CDR1 and CDR2 from the germline V gene are SEHNR and FQNEAQ (reference sequence). In nucleotides, the CDR3 is TGTGCCAGCAGCTTAAGCGGGAGGGCCGGGGACGAGCAGTACTTC. It codes for CASSLSGRAGDEQYF.

The chain has TRBV27 and TRBJ2-7, with D maybe TRBD2 (6 bases). Trimming pared 5 bases from V and 2 bases from J, leaving 16 bases between. This CDR3 is 15 amino acids long. Germline assignment: CDR1 MNHEY and CDR2 SMNVEV (reference sequence). CDR3: CASSLNGGTPYEQYF. The CDR3 nucleotides read TGTGCCAGCAGTCTAAACGGGGGTACCCCCTACGAGCAGTACTTC.

The chain couples TRBV10-3 to TRBJ2-5; possible D gene TRBD2, 6 bases. Trimming took off 0 bases at V and 3 bases at J, with 23 bases between the two ends. The CDR3 is 19 amino acids. The V gene's germline CDR1 is ENHRY and CDR2 SYGVKD. The CDR3 region is CAISESSSAVMSGEETQYF. The CDR3 DNA reads TGTGCCATCAGTGAGTCGTCTAGCGCGGTCATGTCGGGGGAAGAGACCCAGTACTTC.

This chain connects TRBV7-6 to TRBJ2-2, with D possibly TRBD1 on 5 matching bases. Per germline, CDR1 SGHVS and CDR2 FNYEAQ. Between the trimmed V and J ends, which lost 3 bases and 5 bases, there was a span of 13 bases. This CDR3 comprises 15 residues. The CDR3 sequence: CASSFGASQTGELFF. The DNA of the CDR3 is TGTGCCAGCAGCTTTGGGGCCTCGCAAACCGGGGAGCTGTTTTTT.

The chain employs TRBV5-4 and TRBJ1-3, with 7 bases aligning to TRBD1. V was pared by 3 bases and J by 5 bases, with 8 bases of the junction left unmatched. Per the germline V gene, CDR1 is SGHNT and CDR2 is YYREEE (reference sequence). This CDR3 has 15 residues. The CDR3 protein is CASSSPGQLRNTIYF. DNA of the CDR3: TGTGCCAGCAGCTCGCCGGGACAGCTTAGAAACACCATATATTTT. Together with reference TRBV5-4 and TRBJ1-3, the CDR3 gives the full variable domain: ETGVTQSPTHLIKTRGQQVTLRCSSQSGHNTVSWYQQALGQGPQFIFQYYREEENGRGNFPPRFSGLQFPNYSSELNVNALELDDSALYLCASSSPGQLRNTIYFGEGSWLTVV.

The chain joins TRBV10-2 to TRBJ2-5, with 10 bases that match TRBD2. Germline V CDR1 and CDR2: WSHSY, SAAADI. The CDR3 length is 16 residues. Unmatched junction bases numbered 13, after V lost 7 bases and J lost 5 bases. The CDR3 DNA follows: TGCGCCAGCAACCCAGCGGGGGGGCCGTCTGTTGAGACCCAGTACTTC. Protein sequence: CASNPAGGPSVETQYF.

V is TRBV7-5 and J is TRBJ1-1; the D call in the table, TRBD1, was not verified against the DNA. TRBV7-5 is shown as a pseudogene. CDR3 length: 17 residues. In nucleotides, the CDR3 is TGTGCCAGAAGCTTAGACCTCAGGGGCCACAACTTCACTGAAGCTTTCTTT. Translated, it gives CARSLDLRGHNFTEAFF.

Here the CDR3 reads CASSFNPGPLNEQFF. In nucleotides, the CDR3 is TGTGCCAGCAGCTTTAACCCAGGTCCCCTCAATGAGCAGTTCTTC. The chain carries TRBV7-3 and TRBJ2-1, with unresolved D. CDR1 and CDR2 (germline): SGHTA, FQGTGA. The CDR3 is 15 residues long. V was cut by 3 bases and J by 6 bases, with 15 bases left in between.

This sequence joins TRBV27 and TRBJ2-7; no reliable D call. The CDR3 sequence is 13 residues long. CDR1 and CDR2 from the germline V gene are MNHEY and SMNVEV (reference sequence). Trimming took 4 bases from V and 4 from J, leaving 11 bases between them. Written as DNA, the CDR3 is TGTGCCAGCAGTTCGTACCCGGTTTACGAGCAGTACTTC. Translating it yields CASSSYPVYEQYF.